Below, 13 T cell receptor beta chains from the same sample are listed, as sequenced in a study of spatial heterogeneity in lung cancer. Broader study findings: Expanded alpha and beta TCR counts within tumors tracked tumor mutation counts.

The time point: sample taken at primary tumor resection. These TCRs' antigens remain unknown. TCRdb redid the calling of the 5' RACE reads with MiXCR, one entry per CDR3 protein. Of 15,000 to 20,000 distinct CDR3 sequences in the sample, around 6.5% were seen once. The sample consisted of lung tumor tissue, taken at surgery. The receptors come from a female donor with early-stage non-small cell lung cancer.

This clonotype came up a few times. The chain carries TRBV30 and TRBJ2-2, with 7 bases lining up with TRBD2. V dropped 2 bases and J dropped 8; count of bases not matched to a gene: 5. The germline V gene encodes CDR1 GTSNPN and CDR2 SVGIG (reference sequence). The CDR3 loop spans 13 amino acids. CDR3 loop: CAWSWEGMGELFF. In nucleotides, the CDR3 is TGTGCCTGGAGTTGGGAGGGGATGGGGGAGCTGTTTTTT.

This clonotype is termed medium-sized. The gene calls are TRBV20-1 and TRBJ2-2; the match to TRBD1 covers 7 bases. The CDR3 has 12 residues. Germline CDR1 reads DFQATT; CDR2 reads SNEGSKA (reference sequence). J lost 6 bases, V lost 2 bases, and 0 bases had no gene match. Here the CDR3 DNA reads TGCAGTGCTAGACAGGGGGCCGGGGAGCTGTTTTTT. It yields the protein CSARQGAGELFF.

Many counts were recorded for this clonotype. V gene TRBV9 combines with J gene TRBJ1-5, with 8 bases matching TRBD1. Germline-derived CDR1 and CDR2 are SGDLS and YYNGEE. This CDR3 contains 14 residues. Germline trimming cut 4 bases from V and 7 bases from J; bases unmatched to any gene: 7. CDR3 residues: CASSPDRAGQPQHF. In DNA, the CDR3 is TGTGCCAGCAGCCCGGACAGGGCTGGACAGCCCCAGCATTTT.

This clonotype occurred many times. The CDR3 is CASRSPSGANPYEQYF. As DNA, the CDR3 is TGTGCCAGCAGATCACCAAGTGGGGCTAATCCCTACGAGCAGTACTTC. This chain uses TRBV28 with TRBJ2-7; D may be TRBD1 (5 bases). CDR1 is MDHEN, CDR2 SYDVKM, per germline. Deletions cut 6 bases from V and 2 bases from J, with 20 bases between. The CDR3 totals 16 residues.

This clonotype has ten or more counts. The gene calls are TRBV30 and TRBJ2-1; 7 nucleotides match TRBD1. Germline trimming cut 5 bases from V and 1 base from J; bases unmatched to any gene: 5. This CDR3 comprises 14 residues. Germline V gene data show CDR1 as GTSNPN and CDR2 as SVGIG (reference sequence). The CDR3: CAWARDSSYNEQFF. CDR3 nucleotides: TGTGCCTGGGCCCGGGACAGTTCCTACAATGAGCAGTTCTTC.

The chain combines TRBV10-2 with TRBJ2-3; no definite D call. V gave up 0 bases and J gave up 2 bases, with 12 bases separating them. Germline V gene sequence: CDR1 WSHSY, CDR2 SAAADI. The CDR3 sequence is 16 residues long. The CDR3, as DNA: TGCGCCAGCAGTGAGTCACGGAGACTCACCACAGATACGCAGTATTTT. Protein product: CASSESRRLTTDTQYF.

Ten or more counts support this clonotype. The V call is TRBV30, the J call TRBJ2-3; 7 bases match TRBD1. This CDR3 has 15 residues. The V gene end was trimmed by 4 bases and the J gene end by 0 bases; junction bases not matched to a gene: 7. The germline V gene encodes CDR1 GTSNPN and CDR2 SVGIG (reference sequence). For the CDR3, the DNA is TGTGCCTGGATGAAAACAGGGGCTAGCACAGATACGCAGTATTTT. It translates to CAWMKTGASTDTQYF.

This clonotype is judged medium-sized. J is TRBJ2-1 and V is TRBV6-2 or TRBV6-3, with 14 bases identical to TRBD2. The V gene end was trimmed by 7 bases and the J gene end by 8 bases; junction bases not matched to a gene: 4. Germline V gene sequence: CDR1 MNHEY, CDR2 SVGEGT. The CDR3 runs 14 residues. The CDR3 loop is CASNMGLAGDEQFF. The CDR3 region has the DNA TGTGCCAGCAACATGGGACTAGCGGGAGATGAGCAGTTCTTC.

The genes are TRBV28 and TRBJ2-1, with TRBD2 matching over 10 bases. V lost 7 bases and J lost 6; bases outside the gene matches: 9. The germline V gene encodes CDR1 MDHEN and CDR2 SYDVKM. The CDR3 consists of 15 residues. CDR3 sequence (DNA): TGTGCCAGCACCCTAGCGGGAGAAAGATCCAATGAGCAGTTCTTC. Translated, it gives CASTLAGERSNEQFF.

In its sample, this clonotype ranks as medium-sized (0.01 to 0.1%). The V and J genes are TRBV2 and TRBJ2-1, with 8 bases aligning to TRBD2. Germline CDR1 is SNHLY and CDR2 is FYNNEI. The CDR3 spans 12 residues. V lost 6 bases to trimming and J lost 8 bases; unmatched junction nucleotides: 3. CDR3 residues: CASRKLADEQFF. The CDR3 nucleotides are TGTGCCAGCAGGAAACTAGCGGATGAGCAGTTCTTC.

In this sample, this clonotype turned up many times. The genes are TRBV23-1 and TRBJ2-7; weak D call: TRBD2 (5 bases). TRBV23-1 is annotated as an ORF whose role is uncertain. V was pared by 8 bases and J by 3 bases, with 20 bases between. The length of the CDR3 is 15 residues. DNA of the CDR3: TGCGCCAGCTCGACCGGGGTAACCCTCGGCTACGAGCAGTACTTC. Translated, it gives CASSTGVTLGYEQYF.

This clonotype counts as medium-sized (0.01 to 0.1%). The chain recombines TRBV6-2 or TRBV6-3 with TRBJ1-1; TRBD1 is a possible D gene (5 bases). This CDR3 is 14 amino acids long. The germline V and J ends were trimmed by 5 bases and 3 bases, with 13 bases remaining between them. Germline CDR1 and CDR2: MNHEY and SVGEGT. CDR3 in amino acids: CASSRPLTDTEAFF. In DNA form, the CDR3 reads TGTGCCAGCAGTCGACCTTTGACAGACACTGAAGCTTTCTTT.

This clonotype was recorded at least ten times. The chain links TRBV23-1 to TRBJ2-6; tentative D call: TRBD1 (6 bases). TRBV23-1 is noted as an ORF with a role that remains uncertain. CDR3 length: 19 amino acids. Trimming left V 11 bases short and J 0 bases short, with 26 bases between. The CDR3 spells CAENDRNACPYSGANVLTF. DNA for the CDR3: TGCGCCGAAAATGACAGGAACGCCTGTCCCTACTCTGGGGCCAACGTCCTGACTTTC.